The sequence of this T cell receptor beta chain was determined in a study of blood T cell repertoires in COVID-19. Study summary: From T cells, B-cell-depleted T cells, or PBMCs came the material, which was cDNA or gDNA.

Resolution of symptoms, clearance, or two negative PCRs was present in recovered Cohort 3 donors. The germline V gene encodes CDR1 SEHNR and CDR2 FQNEAQ (reference sequence). This CDR3 has 15 amino acids. Trimming removed 1 base from V and 4 bases from J, with 11 bases in between. Per the study methods: Estimation of nucleated cell counts was performed using reference gene primer amplification. Produced via immunoSEQ multiplex PCR; TCRdb's table is partial and in-frame only. That table furnishes V, J and clone size, whereas the DNA furnished D and trimming. This sample yields 310,000 or so clones, of which about 89% are seen a single time; 9.5% belongs to the top ten.

This TCR came from a woman aged 40 to 50 who had recovered from COVID-19. The chain carries TRBV7-9 and TRBJ2-1, with D perhaps TRBD1 (5 bases). Specimen: PBMCs or T cells enriched from blood (not recorded which). As DNA, the CDR3 is TGTGCCAGCAGCTTAGGGTCAGGGCCGTACAATGAGCAGTTCTTC. This gives the protein CASSLGSGPYNEQFF. Full variable domain (rest looked up from reference TRBV7-9 and TRBJ2-1): DTGVSQNPRHKITKRGQNVTFRCDPISEHNRLYWYRQTLGQGPEFLTYFQNEAQLEKSRLLSDRFSAERPKGSFSTLEIQRTEQGDSAMYLCASSLGSGPYNEQFFGPGTRLTVL.